This TCR beta chain is from a study of T cell responses to AZD1222 COVID-19 vaccine. In the study overall: Pooled in the analysis were second doses at about 4 or about 12 weeks.

This clone was observed a few times. Its specificity is unknown. Study observations and caveats: An increase in Spike-specific TCR breadth and depth was observed after two AZD1222 doses. Baseline serostatus was positive in only six AZD1222 recipients. Sampled repertoires all dated from after the peak T cell response.

Profiled with immunoSEQ multiplex PCR; TCRdb holds only in-frame clones, not every one. The top ten hold about 4% of the sample, which has some 130,000 clones, more than 80% seen once. From germline, CDR1 is SGHTA and CDR2 FQGNSA. CDR3 length: 16 amino acids. V gave up 1 base and J gave up 3 bases, with 13 bases separating them. This sample comprised peripheral blood, obtained on day 0 of AZD1222 vaccination. V usage is TRBV7-2 and J usage is TRBJ1-5, with unresolved D. This receptor was obtained from an adult in good health. The CDR3 sequence: CASSLDGRRDNQPQHF. DNA for the CDR3: TGTGCCAGCAGCTTAGATGGCCGACGCGACAATCAGCCCCAGCATTTT.